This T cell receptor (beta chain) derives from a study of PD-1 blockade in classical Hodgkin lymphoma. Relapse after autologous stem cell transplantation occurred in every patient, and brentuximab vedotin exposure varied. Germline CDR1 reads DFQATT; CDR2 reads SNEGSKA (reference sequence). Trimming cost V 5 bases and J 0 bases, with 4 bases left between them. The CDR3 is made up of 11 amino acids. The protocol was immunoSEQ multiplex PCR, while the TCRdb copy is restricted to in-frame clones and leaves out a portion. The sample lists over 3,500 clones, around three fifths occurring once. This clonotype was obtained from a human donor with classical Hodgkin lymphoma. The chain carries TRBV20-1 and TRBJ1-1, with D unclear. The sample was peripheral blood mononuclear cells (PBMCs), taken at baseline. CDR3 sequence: CSAWMNTEAFF. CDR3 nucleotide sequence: TGCAGTGCTTGGATGAACACTGAAGCTTTCTTT.